These T cell receptor beta chains were read from a single sample in a study of OX40 agonist ivuxolimab in advanced cancers. Clones were sequenced by immunoSEQ multiplex PCR, and TCRdb holds only the in-frame ones, with some missing. Altogether about 130,000 clones are present, roughly 92% being singletons, with the ten largest covering approximately 0.81%. The specimen was CD4+ or CD8+ T cells sorted from blood, collected in a trial of the OX40 agonist ivuxolimab. Every receptor here comes from an adult with an advanced solid tumor such as melanoma, head and neck, liver or kidney cancer. The CDR3 runs from the conserved cysteine through the conserved F or W. A D gene is named only where the DNA matches it firmly. Clone size is shown for a subset of rows, as once, few, many or a class of expanded clone.

CDR3nt	CDR3aa	v_gene	j_gene	abundance	d_gene
TGTGCCAGCAGCTTAGCCCCCAGACTAGGCGGCGCAGATACGCAGTATTTT	CASSLAPRLGGADTQYF	TRBV7-8	TRBJ2-3	-	-
TGTGCCAGCAGCCCCTTTGAATTTGGCATTCAGTACTTC	CASSPFEFGIQYF	TRBV7-9	TRBJ2-4	-	-
TGTGCCAGCAGTTCCTCGCGGGGGGCCCTCTCCTACGAGCAGTACTTC	CASSSSRGALSYEQYF	TRBV25-1	TRBJ2-7	-	TRBD2
TGTGCCAGCAGATCTCACACTACCTACGAGCAGTACTTC	CASRSHTTYEQYF	TRBV27	TRBJ2-7	-	-
TGCGCCAGCAGGCCTCCGGGACAGGGGAGGACCGGGGAGCTGTTTTTT	CASRPPGQGRTGELFF	TRBV5-1	TRBJ2-2	-	TRBD1
TGTGCCAGCAGCCCCGCCCTTTACAACGTCCTGACTTTC	CASSPALYNVLTF	TRBV7-6	TRBJ2-6	-	-
TGTGCCAGCTGGAGGACAAACTACGAGCAGTACTTC	CASWRTNYEQYF	TRBV27	TRBJ2-7	-	-
TGTGCCAGCAGTTCCCGGGCCCGGGGGGAGACCCAGTACTTC	CASSSRARGETQYF	TRBV6-5	TRBJ2-5	-	-
TGTGCCAGCAGTTTAGGGGGGGCGCAGAGCTATGGCTACACCTTC	CASSLGGAQSYGYTF	TRBV28	TRBJ1-2	once	-
TGTGCCAGCAGAGGACCAGCAGGGGCCACCCTACCCGAGCAGTACTTC	CASRGPAGATLPEQYF	TRBV5-6	TRBJ2-7	-	-
TGTGCCAGTAGTATGTCTAGCCGGCCCCAGCATTTT	CASSMSSRPQHF	TRBV19	TRBJ1-5	-	-
TGTGCCAGCAGTCTCAGGGGCGATGAGCAGTTCTTC	CASSLRGDEQFF	TRBV7-2	TRBJ2-1	-	-
TGTGCCAGCAGCTTCGGGTCCTTAGCCCCGAACACCGGGGAGCTGTTTTTT	CASSFGSLAPNTGELFF	TRBV5-8	TRBJ2-2	-	-
TGTGCCAGCAGCAGGCAGGGTTACGACACTGAAGCTTTCTTT	CASSRQGYDTEAFF	TRBV5-4	TRBJ1-1	-	-
TGTGCCAGCAGTTTCAAACAGGGGCGGGAGGGCTTTAGAAGCTCCTACAATGAGCAGTTCTTC	CASSFKQGREGFRSSYNEQFF	TRBV28	TRBJ2-1	-	TRBD2
TGTGCCAGCAGCGTAGAAGGGCCACGGGAGACCCAGTACTTC	CASSVEGPRETQYF	TRBV9	TRBJ2-5	-	-
TGTGCCAGCAGCTTAGGGGGACTAGCGGGAGAAATCATGGGAGAGCAGTTCTTC	CASSLGGLAGEIMGEQFF	TRBV11-2	TRBJ2-1	-	TRBD2
TGTGCCAGCAGCTTAGGGACTTTGAAGGGCTACACCTTC	CASSLGTLKGYTF	TRBV5-5	TRBJ1-2	-	-
TGTGCCAGCACCCTGAGGAGGTTCTCGGATGGCTACACCTTC	CASTLRRFSDGYTF	TRBV5-5	TRBJ1-2	-	-
TGTGCCAGTAGTAGGCAGACAGGGGCCAACTATGGCTACACCTTC	CASSRQTGANYGYTF	TRBV19	TRBJ1-2	-	TRBD1
TGTGCCAGCAGCTTAGCGGGACAGGGGGCCTACGAGCAGTACTTC	CASSLAGQGAYEQYF	TRBV7-2	TRBJ2-7	-	TRBD1
TGTGCCAGCAGTCCTCGGACTAGCGGTCTGGATGAGCAGTTCTTC	CASSPRTSGLDEQFF	TRBV7-3	TRBJ2-1	-	TRBD2
TGTGCCAGTAGTGGGACAGGGAGGACCGGGGAGCTGTTTTTT	CASSGTGRTGELFF	TRBV19	TRBJ2-2	-	TRBD1
TGCGCCAGCAGTTTTGCAGGGAGCACTGAAGCTTTCTTT	CASSFAGSTEAFF	TRBV5-1	TRBJ1-1	-	-
TGTGCCAGCAGCCAGAAAGATACGCAGTATTTT	CASSQKDTQYF	TRBV6-1	TRBJ2-3	-	-
TGTGCCAGCATAAACACCTTCGGGGGCAATCAGCCCCAGCATTTT	CASINTFGGNQPQHF	TRBV6-6	TRBJ1-5	-	-
TGTGCTAGTGGCCAAGACAGCGCCTACAATGAGCAGTTCTTC	CASGQDSAYNEQFF	TRBV12-5	TRBJ2-1	-	-
TGCGCCAGCAGCCTTTACTCGGACGCCACAACTAATGAAAAACTGTTTTTT	CASSLYSDATTNEKLFF	TRBV5-1	TRBJ1-4	-	-
TGTGCCAGCAGCTTATTCCAGGGATCGTACGGGGAGCTGTTTTTT	CASSLFQGSYGELFF	TRBV11-2	TRBJ2-2	-	-
TGTGCCAGCAGCCAAGAACCCCACAAGAACTATGGCTACACCTTC	CASSQEPHKNYGYTF	TRBV4-2	TRBJ1-2	-	-
TGTGCCAGCAGCGTAGGTGAGAGGAACGAGCAGTACTTC	CASSVGERNEQYF	TRBV9	TRBJ2-7	once	-
TGTGCCATCACCCGAAACGGCGGGAACACTGAAGCTTTCTTT	CAITRNGGNTEAFF	TRBV10-3	TRBJ1-1	-	-
TGTGCCAGCAGCTTTCCGAGGACAGATACGCAGTATTTT	CASSFPRTDTQYF	TRBV7-9	TRBJ2-3	-	-
TGCGCCAGCAGCCAACAGCTATCCTCTGGAAACACCATATATTTT	CASSQQLSSGNTIYF	TRBV5-1	TRBJ1-3	-	-
TGTGCCAGCAGTTACTATGGACAGGGTTCCGAGCAGTACTTC	CASSYYGQGSEQYF	TRBV6-5	TRBJ2-7	-	TRBD1
TGTGCCAGCAGTTCGATAGCGGGAACCCAAGAGACCCAGTACTTC	CASSSIAGTQETQYF	TRBV27	TRBJ2-5	-	TRBD2
TGTGCCAGCAGCTCTTACGCCGGGACAGGGGGCAGACAGCCCCAGCATTTT	CASSSYAGTGGRQPQHF	TRBV7-2	TRBJ1-5	-	TRBD1
TGTGCCAGCAGTCCCCGGCAGGGGGCTTACGAGCAGTACTTC	CASSPRQGAYEQYF	TRBV6-1	TRBJ2-7	-	TRBD1
TGTGCCAGCAGGTCAGCGGTGCTGGGGGTCACTGAAGCTTTCTTT	CASRSAVLGVTEAFF	TRBV28	TRBJ1-1	-	-
TGTGCCAGCAGCTTCTTTTCGGGACAGCCCTACGAGCAGTACTTC	CASSFFSGQPYEQYF	TRBV21-1	TRBJ2-7	few	-
TGCAGTGCTAGGGGACAGGGGGCTGCTTTCTTT	CSARGQGAAFF	TRBV20-1	TRBJ1-1	-	TRBD1
TGTGCCAGCAGGCCAGGGGGCGATGGTCAGCCCCAGCATTTT	CASRPGGDGQPQHF	TRBV7-9	TRBJ1-5	few	TRBD1
TGTGCCAGCAGTTACACAGGGGGCGCGTTGGAGCAGTACTTC	CASSYTGGALEQYF	TRBV6-5	TRBJ2-7	few	TRBD1